The following is a T cell receptor (beta chain) sequence with its context. This table comes from immunoSEQ multiplex PCR, and its TCRdb copy is limited to in-frame clones, with some not included. The data contain hundreds of thousands of clones, about 89% of them singletons. The data were obtained in a study of blood T cell repertoires in COVID-19. The CDR3 has 11 residues. Trimming pared 3 bases from V and 8 bases from J, leaving 5 bases between. The sample taken for sequencing was peripheral blood. The TCR comes from a woman aged 45 to 65 with COVID-19, enrolled during active disease. This chain joins TRBV12-3 or TRBV12-4 and TRBJ2-1; no clear D. The DNA of the CDR3 is TGTGCCAGCAGTTTGCGAGATGAGCAGTTCTTC. Its translation is CASSLRDEQFF.